This T cell receptor (beta chain) came from a study of naive and memory T cell subsets. Study observations and caveats: Especially in CD8 cells, naive repertoires contained a few larger clonotypes, possibly CD45RA-re-expressing memory cells. TCR abundance followed a power law differing between naive and memory subsets.

This clonotype has just a few counts. Its antigen is unidentified. Both TRBC1 and TRBC2 were covered by a beta constant-region primer of two equimolar oligonucleotides. Four rounds of PCR amplified the ligated cDNA using nested alpha and beta constant-region primers plus SP2. TCRdb re-called the UMI-ligation and nested PCR reads with MiXCR, one entry per CDR3 protein. This table has over 110,000 distinct CDR3 sequences, under 25% appearing once. Sequenced material: naive CD8+ T cells from blood. The TCR originated in a human donor in good health.

For the CDR3, the DNA is TGTGCCAGCAGTTTTGTAGCGCTCTCCTACAATGAGCAGTTCTTC. Protein sequence: CASSFVALSYNEQFF. The V gene is TRBV27, the J gene TRBJ2-1, with TRBD2 as a possible D gene (5 bases). Germline lookup yields CDR1 MNHEY and CDR2 SMNVEV (reference sequence). The CDR3 has 15 amino acids. The ends were cut back, 3 bases at V and 0 bases at J, with 9 bases in the middle.